A selection of T cell receptor beta chains follows, all from one sample in a study of blood T cells in healthy people across ages. TCRdb reprocessed the 5' RACE reads via MiXCR and lists one record per CDR3 protein. In the table there are about 1.4 million distinct CDR3 sequences, almost 60% of which are singletons. Sequences were obtained from blood. Receptors were obtained from a man younger than 35 in good health. Each CDR3 is given with its conserved first and last residue. Fields, in order: J gene, V gene, clone size, D gene, CDR3 protein, CDR3 DNA. D genes are given only for firm matches. The size entry is marked missing in some rows and otherwise reads once, few, many or a size class.

TRBJ1-5	TRBV12-3/TRBV12-4	-	-	CASSLVGTGNQPQHF	TGTGCCAGCAGTTTGGTGGGGACTGGCAATCAGCCCCAGCATTTT
TRBJ2-4	TRBV28	many	-	CAKPAKNIQYF	TGTGCCAAGCCGGCCAAAAACATTCAGTACTTC
TRBJ2-5	TRBV4-3	-	-	CASSQDRQGGQETQYF	TGCGCCAGCAGCCAAGATAGGCAGGGTGGGCAAGAGACCCAGTACTTC
TRBJ1-4	TRBV20-1	-	-	CSAREPRGLNEKLFF	TGCAGTGCTAGAGAGCCCCGAGGTCTTAATGAAAAACTGTTTTTT
TRBJ2-5	TRBV7-2	once	-	CASSFSGFWETQYF	TGTGCCAGCAGCTTCTCAGGGTTTTGGGAGACCCAGTACTTC
TRBJ2-5	TRBV20-1	-	-	CSARVPTGPSGETQYF	TGCAGTGCTAGAGTCCCGACAGGACCTTCCGGAGAGACCCAGTACTTC
TRBJ2-5	TRBV7-8	-	TRBD2	CASSLAQVAGVETQYF	TGTGCCAGCAGCTTAGCCCAGGTGGCGGGGGTAGAGACCCAGTACTTC
TRBJ1-2	TRBV20-1	-	TRBD1	CSARRSGGNYGYTF	TGCAGTGCTAGAAGGTCAGGGGGGAACTATGGCTACACCTTC
TRBJ2-7	TRBV20-1	-	-	CSVRKDVRLSYEQYF	TGCAGTGTTAGAAAGGACGTCAGACTTTCCTACGAGCAGTACTTC
TRBJ2-7	TRBV6-1	many	TRBD1	CASSDGTGGSYEQYF	TGTGCCAGCAGCGACGGGACAGGGGGGTCCTACGAGCAGTACTTC
TRBJ1-5	TRBV6-2/TRBV6-3	-	TRBD1	CASRMDRGSDQPQHF	TGTGCCAGCAGGATGGACAGGGGAAGCGACCAGCCCCAGCATTTT
TRBJ2-1	TRBV4-2	-	-	CASNPFDSGPDEQFF	TGTGCCAGCAACCCCTTCGACTCAGGTCCGGATGAGCAGTTCTTC
TRBJ2-1	TRBV15	-	-	CATSRAANLINEQFF	TGTGCCACCAGCAGAGCGGCGAACCTTATCAATGAGCAGTTCTTC
TRBJ2-7	TRBV7-9	-	TRBD2	CASSLTSGSYNEQNF	TGTGCCAGCAGCCTAACTAGCGGGAGTTACAACGAGCAGAACTTC
TRBJ2-1	TRBV20-1	-	TRBD2	CSARGKAGIYNEQFF	TGCAGTGCTAGAGGAAAAGCGGGGATTTACAATGAGCAGTTCTTC
TRBJ2-3	TRBV19	-	TRBD2	CASSIERGTNTQYF	TGTGCCAGTAGTATTGAGCGGGGGACAAATACGCAGTATTTT
TRBJ1-5	TRBV6-2/TRBV6-3	-	TRBD1	CASSHTKVDRGIWSNQPQHF	TGTGCCAGCAGCCACACAAAGGTAGACAGGGGAATTTGGAGCAATCAGCCCCAGCATTTT
TRBJ2-7	TRBV29-1	-	TRBD2	CSVKGLGEQYF	TGCAGCGTGAAAGGACTAGGCGAGCAGTACTTC
TRBJ2-3	TRBV6-2/TRBV6-3	-	TRBD2	CASSYFPAGETDTQYF	TGTGCCAGCAGTTACTTTCCAGCGGGGGAGACAGATACGCAGTATTTT
TRBJ2-1	TRBV4-3	-	TRBD2	CASSHLAGGPGEQFF	TGCGCCAGCAGCCACCTAGCGGGGGGGCCGGGTGAGCAGTTCTTC
TRBJ2-1	TRBV20-1	-	-	CSAPPPRGKSYNEQFF	TGCAGTGCTCCACCCCCTCGGGGGAAGTCCTACAACGAGCAGTTCTTC
TRBJ1-5	TRBV7-2	-	-	CATRGGEGQPQHF	TGTGCCACCCGCGGCGGGGAAGGTCAGCCCCAGCATTTT
TRBJ2-1	TRBV3-1	few	-	CASSPPRPSNEQFF	TGTGCCAGCAGCCCTCCGAGGCCAAGCAATGAGCAGTTCTTC
TRBJ2-4	TRBV27	-	-	CASRSRAVLAKNIQYF	TGTGCCAGCAGATCTAGAGCGGTTTTAGCCAAAAACATTCAGTACTTC
TRBJ2-1	TRBV7-7	-	-	CASSLRGHSGQSSYNEQFF	TGTGCCAGCAGCTTAAGGGGCCACTCGGGTCAGAGCTCCTACAATGAGCAGTTCTTC
TRBJ2-3	TRBV11-2	-	TRBD2	CASSLGIGLGDYTQYF	TGTGCCAGCAGCTTAGGAATTGGACTAGGGGACTATACGCAGTATTTT
TRBJ2-7	TRBV20-1	-	TRBD1	CSADPGGRGITPYEQYF	TGCAGTGCCGACCCAGGGGGCAGGGGGATTACCCCTTACGAGCAGTACTTC
TRBJ2-3	TRBV2	-	-	CASSEAVRTSTDTQYF	TGTGCCAGCAGTGAAGCGGTCCGGACCAGCACAGATACGCAGTATTTT
TRBJ2-4	TRBV5-1	-	-	CASRRTADLINIQYF	TGCGCCAGCAGAAGGACGGCCGACCTCATAAACATTCAGTACTTC
TRBJ2-7	TRBV6-1	-	TRBD1	CASRDIRQGSYEQYF	TGTGCCAGCAGGGATATTCGACAGGGCTCCTACGAGCAGTACTTC
TRBJ2-1	TRBV20-1	-	-	CSARDSKGSYNEQFF	TGCAGTGCTAGAGATAGCAAGGGGTCCTACAATGAGCAGTTCTTC
TRBJ1-2	TRBV6-2/TRBV6-3	few	-	CASSYGGSDGYTF	TGTGCCAGCAGTTACGGGGGTTCGGATGGCTACACCTTC
TRBJ2-7	TRBV29-1	few	-	CSAVGLDYEQYF	TGCAGCGCCGTGGGACTCGACTACGAGCAGTACTTC
TRBJ1-1	TRBV7-9	-	-	CASSFEAALGGEAFF	TGTGCCAGCAGCTTCGAAGCGGCTCTGGGAGGTGAAGCTTTCTTT
TRBJ2-1	TRBV7-9	-	TRBD2	CASSAPPLAESGDEQFF	TGTGCCAGCAGCGCCCCGCCGCTAGCGGAGAGCGGTGATGAGCAGTTCTTC
TRBJ2-7	TRBV29-1	-	-	CSVLGGLAPGGEQYF	TGCAGCGTTCTAGGTGGACTAGCACCAGGGGGGGAGCAGTACTTC
TRBJ1-4	TRBV27	-	-	CASSLLGDNEKLFF	TGTGCCAGCAGTTTGTTAGGGGACAATGAAAAACTGTTTTTT
TRBJ2-7	TRBV7-2	-	-	CASSLGPGGDQYF	TGTGCCAGCAGCTTAGGCCCAGGGGGGGACCAGTACTTC
TRBJ2-7	TRBV7-9	-	-	CASSPESDEQYF	TGTGCCAGCAGCCCAGAATCGGACGAGCAGTACTTC
TRBJ2-3	TRBV20-1	-	-	CSAKNLRYTDTQYF	TGCAGTGCAAAGAATTTGCGGTACACAGATACGCAGTATTTT
TRBJ2-5	TRBV6-2/TRBV6-3	-	TRBD2	CASSDSGTTKETQYF	TGTGCCAGCAGTGACTCGGGGACTACGAAAGAGACCCAGTACTTC
TRBJ2-5	TRBV5-1	-	-	CASSLDGSVETQYF	TGCGCCAGCAGCTTGGACGGGAGTGTAGAGACCCAGTACTTC
TRBJ2-5	TRBV12-3/TRBV12-4	few	TRBD2	CASSLGLGEVGETQYF	TGTGCCAGCAGTCTCGGACTAGGCGAGGTGGGAGAGACCCAGTACTTC
TRBJ2-1	TRBV20-1	-	-	CSARDSLRNEQFF	TGCAGTGCTAGAGATTCGTTGCGTAATGAGCAGTTCTTC
TRBJ2-7	TRBV28	-	-	CASSLRQLMDYEQYF	TGTGCCAGCAGTTTGCGACAGCTAATGGACTACGAGCAGTACTTC
TRBJ2-5	TRBV10-3	-	-	CAISEPGEYQETQYF	TGTGCCATCAGTGAGCCGGGGGAGTACCAAGAGACCCAGTACTTC
TRBJ1-2	TRBV29-1	-	TRBD1	CSVDGGGGIHGYTF	TGCAGCGTTGACGGGGGAGGGGGCATCCATGGCTACACCTTC
TRBJ2-1	TRBV25-1	-	TRBD2	CASATSSGKYNEQFF	TGTGCCAGCGCTACTTCGAGCGGGAAGTACAATGAGCAGTTCTTC
TRBJ2-2	TRBV10-1	few	TRBD2	CASSSPGLADTGELFF	TGCGCCAGCAGCAGTCCGGGACTAGCAGACACCGGGGAGCTGTTTTTT
TRBJ2-3	TRBV27	-	-	CASSLTWGVSTDTQYF	TGTGCCAGCAGTTTAACTTGGGGAGTCAGCACAGATACGCAGTATTTT
TRBJ2-5	TRBV2	few	TRBD2	CASSVSLAGAETQYF	TGTGCCAGCAGTGTTTCCCTAGCGGGGGCAGAGACCCAGTACTTC
TRBJ2-7	TRBV20-1	few	-	CSARETGSYEQYF	TGCAGTGCTAGGGAGACAGGATCCTACGAGCAGTACTTC
TRBJ2-1	TRBV3-1	once	TRBD1	CASSQGNRGIDNEQFF	TGTGCCAGCAGCCAAGGAAACAGGGGTATCGACAATGAGCAGTTCTTC
TRBJ1-2	TRBV28	-	-	CASIRDIGRGGYGYTF	TGTGCCAGCATTCGGGACATCGGGCGGGGGGGCTATGGCTACACCTTC
TRBJ2-3	TRBV7-2	few	-	CASATESTDTQYF	TGTGCCAGCGCGACAGAAAGCACAGATACGCAGTATTTT
TRBJ2-7	TRBV4-2	few	TRBD2	CASSQDELAGGFEQYF	TGTGCCAGCAGCCAAGATGAACTAGCGGGGGGGTTCGAGCAGTACTTC